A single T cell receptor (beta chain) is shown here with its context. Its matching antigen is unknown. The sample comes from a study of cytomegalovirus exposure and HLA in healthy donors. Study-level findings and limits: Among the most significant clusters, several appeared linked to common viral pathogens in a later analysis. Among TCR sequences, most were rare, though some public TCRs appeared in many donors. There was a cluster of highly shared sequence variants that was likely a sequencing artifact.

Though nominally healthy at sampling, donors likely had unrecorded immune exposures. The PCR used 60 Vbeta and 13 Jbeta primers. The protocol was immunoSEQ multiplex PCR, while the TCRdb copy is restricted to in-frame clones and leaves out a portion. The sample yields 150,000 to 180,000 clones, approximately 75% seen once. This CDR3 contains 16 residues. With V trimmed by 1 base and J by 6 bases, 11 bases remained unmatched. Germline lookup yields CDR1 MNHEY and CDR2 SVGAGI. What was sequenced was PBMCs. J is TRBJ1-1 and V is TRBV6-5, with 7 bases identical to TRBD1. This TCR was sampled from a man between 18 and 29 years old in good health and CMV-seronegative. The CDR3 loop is CASSYLPGQRPSEAFF. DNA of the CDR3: TGTGCCAGCAGTTACTTGCCGGGACAGAGACCTTCTGAAGCTTTCTTT.